Reported below is one T cell receptor beta chain. This sample stems from a study of blood T cell repertoires in COVID-19. Across the whole study: Samples of COVID-19 (acute and convalescent) were obtained from the United States, Italy and Spain. From T cells, B-cell-depleted T cells, or PBMCs came the material, which was cDNA or gDNA.

Germline V gene data show CDR1 as SEHNR and CDR2 as FQNEAQ (reference sequence). This CDR3 is built from 13 residues. Trimming took 4 bases from V and 6 from J; bases not matched to a gene: 3. Authors' analysis steps: Cell counts per sample came from amplifying reference gene primers. Assay: immunoSEQ multiplex PCR; the TCRdb copy retains only in-frame clones and omits some. V and J calls and clone size come straight from that table; D and trimming were deduced from the DNA. Seen here are about 94,000 clones, more than 80% observed once, and the top ten hold less than 20%. The J gene is TRBJ1-1, the V gene TRBV7-9; 9 bases are shared with TRBD1. The origin of this receptor is a woman at least 80 years old with acute or convalescent COVID-19. The sample was peripheral blood. The CDR3 DNA follows: TGTGCCAGCAGCTCGGGACAGGGTTCTGAAGCTTTCTTT. This encodes CASSSGQGSEAFF. Complete variable domain (other parts from reference TRBV7-9 and TRBJ1-1): DTGVSQNPRHKITKRGQNVTFRCDPISEHNRLYWYRQTLGQGPEFLTYFQNEAQLEKSRLLSDRFSAERPKGSFSTLEIQRTEQGDSAMYLCASSSGQGSEAFFGQGTRLTVV.